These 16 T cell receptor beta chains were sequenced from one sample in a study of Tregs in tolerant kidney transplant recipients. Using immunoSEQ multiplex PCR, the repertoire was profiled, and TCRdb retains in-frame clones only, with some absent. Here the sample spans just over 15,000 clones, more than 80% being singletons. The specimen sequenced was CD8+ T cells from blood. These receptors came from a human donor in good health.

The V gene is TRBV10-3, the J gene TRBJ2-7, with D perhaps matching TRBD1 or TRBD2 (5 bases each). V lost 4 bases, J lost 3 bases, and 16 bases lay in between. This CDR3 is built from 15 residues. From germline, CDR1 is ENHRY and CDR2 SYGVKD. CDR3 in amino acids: CAISASRGPDYEQYF. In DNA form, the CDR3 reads TGTGCCATCAGTGCCTCCCGGGGACCGGACTACGAGCAGTACTTC.

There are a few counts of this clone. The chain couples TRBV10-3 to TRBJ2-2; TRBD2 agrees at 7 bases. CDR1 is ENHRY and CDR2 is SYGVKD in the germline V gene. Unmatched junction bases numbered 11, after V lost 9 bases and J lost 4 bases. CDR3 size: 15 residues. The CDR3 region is CAIQVEGGSTGELFF. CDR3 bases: TGTGCCATTCAGGTGGAGGGAGGGAGCACCGGGGAGCTGTTTTTT.

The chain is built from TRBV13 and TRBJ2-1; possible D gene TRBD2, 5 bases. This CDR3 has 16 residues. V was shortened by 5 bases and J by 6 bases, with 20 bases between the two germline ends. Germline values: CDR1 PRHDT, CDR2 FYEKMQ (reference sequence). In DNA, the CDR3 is TGTGCCAGCAGCCGAGGAGATCACCGGGAATTCAATGAGCAGTTCTTC. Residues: CASSRGDHREFNEQFF.

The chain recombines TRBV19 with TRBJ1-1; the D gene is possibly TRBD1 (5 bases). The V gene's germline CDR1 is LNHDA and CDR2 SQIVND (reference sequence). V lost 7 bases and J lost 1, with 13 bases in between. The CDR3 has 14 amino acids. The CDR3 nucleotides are TGTGCCAGTACCCCCGGGGCAGCGAACACTGAAGCTTTCTTT. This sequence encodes CASTPGAANTEAFF.

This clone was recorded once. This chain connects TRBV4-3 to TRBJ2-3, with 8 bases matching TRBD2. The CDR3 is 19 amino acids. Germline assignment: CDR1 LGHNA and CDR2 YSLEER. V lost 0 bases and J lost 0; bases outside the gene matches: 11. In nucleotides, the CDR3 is TGCGCCAGCAGCCAAGATCGGGGACTAGAGGGGTCTAGCACAGATACGCAGTATTTT. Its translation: CASSQDRGLEGSSTDTQYF.

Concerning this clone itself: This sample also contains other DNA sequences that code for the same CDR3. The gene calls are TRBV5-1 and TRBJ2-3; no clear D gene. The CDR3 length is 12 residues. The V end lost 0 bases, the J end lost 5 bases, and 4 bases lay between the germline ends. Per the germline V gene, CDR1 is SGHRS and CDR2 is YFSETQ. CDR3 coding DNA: TGCGCCAGCAGCTTGGCGGGAGATACGCAGTATTTT. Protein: CASSLAGDTQYF.

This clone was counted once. Here the CDR3 reads CASSILSGARADTQYF. DNA for the CDR3: TGTGCCAGCAGTATACTTAGCGGGGCGCGCGCGGATACGCAGTATTTT. The V and J genes are TRBV27 and TRBJ2-3, with 8 bases that match TRBD2. The CDR3 runs to 16 residues. V shed 5 bases and J 6 bases; nucleotides not matched to a gene: 13. The germline gives CDR1 MNHEY, CDR2 SMNVEV (reference sequence).

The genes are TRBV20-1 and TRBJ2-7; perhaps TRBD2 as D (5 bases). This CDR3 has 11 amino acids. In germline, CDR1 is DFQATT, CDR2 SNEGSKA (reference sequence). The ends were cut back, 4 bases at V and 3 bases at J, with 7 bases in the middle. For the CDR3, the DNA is TGCAGTGCTAAACTAGTCTACGAGCAGTACTTC. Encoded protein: CSAKLVYEQYF.

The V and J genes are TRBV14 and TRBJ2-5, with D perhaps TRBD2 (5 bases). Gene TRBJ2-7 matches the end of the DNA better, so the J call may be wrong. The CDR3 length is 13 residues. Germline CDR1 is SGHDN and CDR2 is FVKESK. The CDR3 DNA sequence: TGTGCCAGCAGCCCGGGAATCTCCTACGAGCAGTACTTC. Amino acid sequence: CASSPGISYEQYF.

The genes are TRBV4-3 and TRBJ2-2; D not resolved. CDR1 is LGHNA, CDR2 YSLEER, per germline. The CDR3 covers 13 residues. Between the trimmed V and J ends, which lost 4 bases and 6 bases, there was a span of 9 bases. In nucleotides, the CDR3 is TGCGCCAGCAGCCCTTTTTCGGCCGGGGAGCTGTTTTTT. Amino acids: CASSPFSAGELFF.

In DNA, the CDR3 is TGTGCCAGCAGCACCCCCGTGGGAGGGGGCGCCTTCTCCTACGAGCAGTACTTC. It translates to CASSTPVGGGAFSYEQYF. The V and J genes are TRBV7-6 and TRBJ2-7; either TRBD1 or TRBD2 may supply D (7 bases each). Germline CDR1 SGHVS, CDR2 FNYEAQ. V was clipped by 5 bases and J by 0 bases, with 23 bases between them. This CDR3 has 18 amino acids.

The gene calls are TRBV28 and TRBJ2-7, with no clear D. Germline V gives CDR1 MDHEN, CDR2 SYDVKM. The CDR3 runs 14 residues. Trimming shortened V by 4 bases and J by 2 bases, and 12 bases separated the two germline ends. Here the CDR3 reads CASSSRRITYEQYF. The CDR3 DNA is TGTGCCAGCAGTTCACGCAGGATTACCTACGAGCAGTACTTC.

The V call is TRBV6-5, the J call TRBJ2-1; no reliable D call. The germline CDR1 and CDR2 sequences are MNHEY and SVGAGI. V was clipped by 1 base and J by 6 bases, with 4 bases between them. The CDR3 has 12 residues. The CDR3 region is CASSYWGNEQFF. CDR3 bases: TGTGCCAGCAGTTACTGGGGCAATGAGCAGTTCTTC.

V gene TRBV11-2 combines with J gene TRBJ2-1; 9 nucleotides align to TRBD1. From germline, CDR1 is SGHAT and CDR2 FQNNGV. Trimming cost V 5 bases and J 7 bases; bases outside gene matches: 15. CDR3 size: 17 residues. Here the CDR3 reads CASSDALQGAGTNEQFF. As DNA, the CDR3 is TGTGCCAGCAGCGACGCTTTACAGGGGGCAGGTACAAATGAGCAGTTCTTC.

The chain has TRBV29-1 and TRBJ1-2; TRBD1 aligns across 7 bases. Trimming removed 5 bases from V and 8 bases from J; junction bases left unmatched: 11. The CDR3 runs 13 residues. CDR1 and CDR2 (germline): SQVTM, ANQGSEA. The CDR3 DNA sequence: TGCAGCGTTCGGGAGGAGGGGGCGGAAGGCTACACCTTC. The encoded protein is CSVREEGAEGYTF.

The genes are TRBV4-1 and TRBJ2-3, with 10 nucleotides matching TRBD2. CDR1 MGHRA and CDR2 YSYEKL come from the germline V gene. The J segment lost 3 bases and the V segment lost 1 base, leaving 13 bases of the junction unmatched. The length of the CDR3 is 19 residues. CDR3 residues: CASSQGRAGGPGTTDTQYF. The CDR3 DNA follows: TGCGCCAGCAGCCAAGGACGAGCGGGGGGGCCTGGAACGACAGATACGCAGTATTTT.